The source of this T cell receptor beta chain is a study of cytomegalovirus exposure and HLA in healthy donors. Regarding the study as a whole: Among CMV-associated TCR beta chains, most appeared HLA-restricted in a later analysis.

Use of 60 Vbeta and 13 Jbeta primers characterized the PCR. The table came from immunoSEQ multiplex PCR; TCRdb's copy has only in-frame clones and leaves some out. The sample lists tens of thousands of clones; around 72% were seen once. V was shortened by 3 bases and J by 0 bases, with 14 bases between the two germline ends. The CDR3 loop spans 16 amino acids. Germline assignment: CDR1 MGHRA and CDR2 YSYEKL. Regarding this clone: Its specificity is not known.

The chain recombines TRBV4-1 with TRBJ1-1; D ambiguous. What was sequenced was PBMCs. This TCR came from a woman aged 40 to 50 in good health and CMV-seropositive. Written as DNA, the CDR3 is TGCGCCAGCAGCCAGGGTCACGGAGGGTTGAACACTGAAGCTTTCTTT. It is translated as CASSQGHGGLNTEAFF.